This note documents a single T cell receptor (beta chain) sequence. This clone appeared once. This clone's antigen is unknown. Base qualities are not provided; no much larger clone lies one nucleotide away. Other DNA variants within this sample encode the same CDR3. The sample comes from a study of shared clonotypes between healthy human individuals (dated by TCRdb to 2018 to 2021). Describing the broader study: Two women and three men aged 18 to 49 years were included in the cohort. To increase sequencing depth and limit assay-specific biases, different laboratories used diverse techniques to prepare libraries and sequence TCR repertoires. To estimate repertoire size and how much clonotype sharing occurs between individuals, the study deeply sequenced the blood TCR repertoires of five healthy adults. Between about 0.85 and 9.5 billion PBMCs per donor were obtained by leukapheresis. Per donor, three plates each were used for CD4 naive and CD4 memory, two for CD8 naive, and one for CD8 memory.

For the CD8 naive samples, CD45RO-negative cells were positively selected for CCR7, yielding a CD45RA+CCR7+ population from which TemRA cells were excluded. The donors were healthy, HIV-negative adults who had no recently reported acute infections or vaccinations. Only Caucasian adults living in Nashville, Tennessee, USA were represented among the donors. Blood was obtained by leukapheresis, after which PBMCs were separated by Ficoll-Histopaque density gradient centrifugation and cryopreserved in liquid nitrogen vapor phase. Purity and quantity of every magnetically sorted T cell population were checked by analytical flow cytometry. Genomic DNA was isolated from every sorted fraction and measured by UV absorbance on a Nanodrop 2000c. Using the deep immunoSEQ assay, multiplex PCR amplified TCR CDR3 regions from genomic DNA. For each cell subset, the extracted genomic DNA was distributed evenly across all wells of several immunoSEQ 96-well plates, and each plate served as one replicate. For sorted subsets, 200 ng of genomic DNA, equivalent to 25,000 to 30,000 T cell genomes, went into each replicate PCR. The purified libraries were quantified using a Qubit 3.0 fluorometer, sized with a Bioanalyzer 2100, and then quantified again using the KAPA Library Quantification kit. Every immunoSEQ 96-well plate was sequenced on a separate single-read 150-cycle Illumina NextSeq 550 flow cell. Per the source publication's procedure: The immunoSEQ output contained only junctional sequences without quality scores, so filtering could not match that applied to full-length reads. Sequences were annotated with PyIR, a Python wrapper for IgBLAST v1.9, using IMGT germline references to assign V/J genes and CDR3. Reads with weak V/J assignments (E-value above 1e-6), missing CDR3, stop codons, out-of-frame junctions, or ambiguous translated residues were removed. V3J clonotypes were defined by identical inferred V gene, J gene, and CDR3 amino acid sequence. To compute the percentage overlap between repertoires, the number of shared unique clonotypes was divided by the size of the smaller repertoire. RTK rarefaction, the Chao1 estimator, and Recon v2.1 estimates of unobserved clonotypes were used to assess repertoire richness. Generation probabilities were computed with OLGA for all TCRbeta clonotypes obtained by the gDNA method from a few donors. TCRdb took this table from immuneACCESS and kept in-frame rearrangements with V and J called. Such tables lack part of the clones; where checked against another copy, unresolved V genes explain under half of the gap, and the rest is unexplained. The V and J calls and clone size are taken from that table; D and trimming were inferred from the DNA. This sample comprises more than 2 million clones, about 95% of them detected only once. The top ten constitute approximately 1.2% of the sample.

The CDR3 has 15 amino acids, counting the end cysteine and phenylalanine. Solely the CDR3 DNA is kept, with 45 bases framed from the first base. Relative to germline, V is 2 bases shorter and J is 0 bases shorter, with 7 bases between their ends. Sequences MNHEY (CDR1) and SVGAGI (CDR2) are obtained from the germline V gene. Overall results and qualifications from the work: Incomplete sequencing was indicated by rarefaction of sorted-subset datasets, despite the large sequencing depth. Compared with non-shared clonotypes, the clonotypes found in all four sorted-subset donors had higher generation probabilities. Sharing across a few donors was observed for approximately 4.6% of naive CD4, less than 4% of naive CD8, 2% to 2.5% of memory CD4, and around 0.4% of memory CD8 clonotypes. Estimated clonotype richness was generally larger for naive than for memory subsets. Sampling was restricted to blood, and TCR repertoires in tissues likely differ from the TCR repertoires found in blood. Based on pairwise subsampling, the degree of clonotype sharing among donors was expected to be affected by sequencing depth. Because the study included a small number of donors, the genetic and exposure-history diversity represented was limited.

The sequenced material came from naive CD8+ T cells sorted from blood. This specimen's cell subset or site label, interpreted: CD45RA+CCR7+. The chain is made from TRBV6-5 and TRBJ2-2; matching of 6 bases hints at TRBD1 as the D gene. This TCR was sampled from a man between 18 and 35 years old in good health. The DNA sequence reads TGTGCCAGCAGTTACGGGGGCTCGAACACCGGGGAGCTGTTTTTT. This is translated as CASSYGGSNTGELFF.